This TCR beta chain was identified in a study of cytomegalovirus exposure and HLA in healthy donors. The ends were cut back, 3 bases at V and 10 bases at J, with 21 bases in the middle. The length of the CDR3 is 15 residues. Germline CDR1 is KGHSH and CDR2 is LQKENI. General study points: Cytomegalovirus-associated status was assigned to about 170 TCR beta chains. For cytomegalovirus status, the classifier reportedly gave diagnoses with high specificity and sensitivity.

This clone was counted between two and nine times. Its matching antigen is unknown. Those who donated were healthy bone marrow donors. Unrecorded immune exposure was likely among donors, who were nominally healthy when sampled. PCR primers comprised 60 Vbeta and 13 Jbeta primers. Profiled with immunoSEQ multiplex PCR; TCRdb holds only in-frame clones, not every one. The table has some 150,000 clones, roughly four fifths seen once. This clonotype was obtained from a man in his forties in good health and CMV-seropositive. The specimen was PBMCs. The chain links TRBV18 to TRBJ1-1; D may be TRBD1 (5 bases). The CDR3 is CASSPGELVQGGAFF. CDR3 DNA sequence: TGTGCCAGCTCACCTGGGGAGCTGGTGCAGGGAGGAGCTTTCTTT.